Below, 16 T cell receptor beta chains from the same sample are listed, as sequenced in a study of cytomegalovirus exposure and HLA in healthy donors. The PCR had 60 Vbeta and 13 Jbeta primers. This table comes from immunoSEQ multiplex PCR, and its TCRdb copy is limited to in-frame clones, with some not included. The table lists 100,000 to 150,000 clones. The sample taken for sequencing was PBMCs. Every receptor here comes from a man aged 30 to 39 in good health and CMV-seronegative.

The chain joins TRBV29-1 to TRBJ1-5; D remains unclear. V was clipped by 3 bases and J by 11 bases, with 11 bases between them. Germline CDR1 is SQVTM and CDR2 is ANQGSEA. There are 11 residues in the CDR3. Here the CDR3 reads CSVDLMGAQHF. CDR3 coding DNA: TGCAGCGTTGATCTTATGGGAGCCCAGCATTTT.

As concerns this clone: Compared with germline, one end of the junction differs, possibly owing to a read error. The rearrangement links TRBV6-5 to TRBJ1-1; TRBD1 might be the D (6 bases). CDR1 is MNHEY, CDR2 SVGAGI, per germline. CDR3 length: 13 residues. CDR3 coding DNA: TGTGCCAGCAGTCTAGGCAGGGGAACTGGAGCTTTCTTT. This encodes CASSLGRGTGAFF.

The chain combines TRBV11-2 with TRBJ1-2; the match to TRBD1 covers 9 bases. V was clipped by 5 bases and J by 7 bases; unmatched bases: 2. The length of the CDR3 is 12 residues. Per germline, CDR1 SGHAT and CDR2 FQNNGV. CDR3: CASSMGQGGYTF. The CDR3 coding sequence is TGTGCCAGCAGCATGGGACAGGGTGGCTACACCTTC.

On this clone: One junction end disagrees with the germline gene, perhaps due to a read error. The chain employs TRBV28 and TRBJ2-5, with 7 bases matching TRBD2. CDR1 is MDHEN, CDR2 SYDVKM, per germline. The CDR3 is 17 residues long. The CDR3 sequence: CVSSSPGDYGTWRAQYF. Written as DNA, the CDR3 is TGTGTCAGCAGTTCACCCGGGGACTACGGGACCTGGCGTGCCCAGTACTTC.

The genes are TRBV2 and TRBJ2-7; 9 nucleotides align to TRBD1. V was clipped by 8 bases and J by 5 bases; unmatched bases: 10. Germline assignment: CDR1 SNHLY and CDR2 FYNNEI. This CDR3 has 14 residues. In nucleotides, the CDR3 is TGTGCCAGCCACAGGGGGCGCGCGGTGGACGAGCAGTACTTC. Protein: CASHRGRAVDEQYF.

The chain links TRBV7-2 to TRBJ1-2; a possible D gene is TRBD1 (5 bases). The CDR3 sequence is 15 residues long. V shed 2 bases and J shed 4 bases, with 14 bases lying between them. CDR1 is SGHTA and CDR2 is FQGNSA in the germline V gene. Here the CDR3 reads CASSLSGTASYGYTF. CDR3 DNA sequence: TGTGCCAGCAGCTTATCCGGGACTGCCTCCTATGGCTACACCTTC.

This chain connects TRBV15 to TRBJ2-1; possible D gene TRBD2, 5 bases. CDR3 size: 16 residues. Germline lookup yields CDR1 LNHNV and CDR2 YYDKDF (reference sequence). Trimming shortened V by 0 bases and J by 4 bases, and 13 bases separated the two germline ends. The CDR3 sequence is CATSRDPPTSYNEQFF. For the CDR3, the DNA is TGTGCCACCAGCAGAGACCCCCCCACTAGTTACAATGAGCAGTTCTTC.

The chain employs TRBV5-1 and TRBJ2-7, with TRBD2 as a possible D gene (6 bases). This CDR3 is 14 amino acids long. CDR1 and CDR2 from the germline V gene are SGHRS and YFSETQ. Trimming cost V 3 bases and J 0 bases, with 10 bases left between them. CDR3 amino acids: CASSWDFSSYEQYF. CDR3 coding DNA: TGCGCCAGCAGCTGGGACTTCTCCTCCTACGAGCAGTACTTC.

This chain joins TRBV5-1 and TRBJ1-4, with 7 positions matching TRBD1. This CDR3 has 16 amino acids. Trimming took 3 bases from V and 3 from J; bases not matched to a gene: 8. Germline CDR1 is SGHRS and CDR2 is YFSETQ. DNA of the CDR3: TGCGCCAGCAGCTCCGAATTGGGACAGCCTAATGAAAAACTGTTTTTT. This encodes CASSSELGQPNEKLFF.

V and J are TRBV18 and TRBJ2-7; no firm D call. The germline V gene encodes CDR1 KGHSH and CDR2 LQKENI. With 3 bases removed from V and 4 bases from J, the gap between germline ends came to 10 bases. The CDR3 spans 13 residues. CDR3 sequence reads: CASSPELQYEQYF. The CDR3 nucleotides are TGTGCCAGCTCACCGGAGTTGCAATACGAGCAGTACTTC.

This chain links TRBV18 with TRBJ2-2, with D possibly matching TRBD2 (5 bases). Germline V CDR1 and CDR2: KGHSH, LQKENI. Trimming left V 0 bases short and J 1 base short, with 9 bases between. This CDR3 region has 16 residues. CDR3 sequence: CASSPPGARNTGELFF. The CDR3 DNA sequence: TGTGCCAGCTCACCACCGGGAGCGAGGAACACCGGGGAGCTGTTTTTT.

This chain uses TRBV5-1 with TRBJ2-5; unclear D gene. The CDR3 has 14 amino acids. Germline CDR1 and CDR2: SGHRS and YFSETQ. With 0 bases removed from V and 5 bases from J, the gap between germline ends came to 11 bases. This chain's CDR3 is CASSLDRVEETQYF. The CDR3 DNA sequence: TGCGCCAGCAGCTTGGATCGGGTCGAGGAGACCCAGTACTTC.

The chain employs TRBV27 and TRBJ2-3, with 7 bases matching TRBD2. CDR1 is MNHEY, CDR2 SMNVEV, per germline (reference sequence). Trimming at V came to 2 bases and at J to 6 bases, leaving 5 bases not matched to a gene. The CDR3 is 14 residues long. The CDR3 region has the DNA TGTGCCAGCAGTTTAGGGGGGAGGGAGGATACGCAGTATTTT. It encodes CASSLGGREDTQYF.

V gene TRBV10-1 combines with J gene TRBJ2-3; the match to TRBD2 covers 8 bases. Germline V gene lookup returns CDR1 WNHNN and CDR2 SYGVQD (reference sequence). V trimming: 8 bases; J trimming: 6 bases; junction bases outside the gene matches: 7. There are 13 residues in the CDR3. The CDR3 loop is CASSGRGTDTQYF. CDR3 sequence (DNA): TGCGCCAGCTCCGGGAGGGGGACTGATACGCAGTATTTT.

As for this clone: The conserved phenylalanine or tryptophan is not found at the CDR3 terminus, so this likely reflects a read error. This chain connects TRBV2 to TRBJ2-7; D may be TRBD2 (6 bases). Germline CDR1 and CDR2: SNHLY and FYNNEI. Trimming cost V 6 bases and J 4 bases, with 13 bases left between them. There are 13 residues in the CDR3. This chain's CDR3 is CASRGLTMYEQYS. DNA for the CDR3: TGTGCCAGCAGGGGACTCACAATGTACGAGCAGTACTCC.

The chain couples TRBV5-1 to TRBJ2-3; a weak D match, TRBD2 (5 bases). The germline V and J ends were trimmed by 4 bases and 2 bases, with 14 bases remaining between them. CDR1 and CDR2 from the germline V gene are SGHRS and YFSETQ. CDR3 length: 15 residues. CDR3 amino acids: CASSPSATITDTQYF. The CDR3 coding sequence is TGCGCCAGCAGCCCGAGTGCGACTATCACAGATACGCAGTATTTT.